Following are 30 T cell receptor beta chains from one sample sequenced in a study of T-cell memory formation after mild COVID-19 listed by TCRdb under 2021. Libraries were prepared through 5' RACE. Sequencing was carried out with an Illumina NovaSeq 6000. TCRdb cleaned the public reads at Q25 with fastp, built clones with MiXCR and kept in-frame beta chains. Merged by CDR3 protein, the rows form single entries marked with the most common genes and DNA. This sample is represented by about 82,000 distinct CDR3 sequences; roughly 13% of them were singletons. The ten most abundant clones make up around two fifths of the sample. Input material: PBMCs or a T cell subset sorted from them (not recorded which). Receptors were obtained from a man between 18 and 29 years old who had mild COVID-19 (a few samples of this study predate the infection). The sample titles of this study are shuffled in the database, so cell type and time point are left out; the donor was told from shared clones.

This clonotype was observed a handful of times. The rearrangement links TRBV6-5 to TRBJ1-2; D not resolved. Germline V gene sequence: CDR1 MNHEY, CDR2 SVGAGI. V lost 2 bases and J 8 bases, leaving 12 bases between the germline ends. The CDR3 is 13 residues long. CDR3 region: CASSYKGLGGYTF. CDR3 DNA sequence: TGTGCCAGCAGTTACAAAGGTTTGGGAGGCTACACCTTC.

V gene TRBV7-9 combines with J gene TRBJ2-3, with 8 positions matching TRBD1. J lost 2 bases, V lost 0 bases, and 4 bases had no gene match. The germline V gene has CDR1 SEHNR and CDR2 FQNEAQ (reference sequence). The CDR3 totals 16 residues. The CDR3 sequence is CASSLAETGVTDTQYF. In DNA, the CDR3 is TGTGCCAGCAGCTTAGCGGAGACAGGGGTCACAGATACGCAGTATTTT.

V gene TRBV15 combines with J gene TRBJ2-6; D is unclear. The germline gives CDR1 LNHNV, CDR2 YYDKDF (reference sequence). The CDR3 covers 17 residues. V lost 3 bases, J lost 4 bases, and 16 bases lay in between. CDR3 amino acids: CATSSPQDASGANVLTF. The CDR3 DNA is TGTGCCACCAGCAGCCCCCAGGACGCCTCCGGGGCCAACGTCCTGACTTTC.

This clonotype appeared once. This chain joins TRBV30 and TRBJ1-1; D is ambiguous. V was cut by 2 bases and J by 9 bases, with 19 bases left in between. The CDR3 is 14 amino acids. The germline CDR1 and CDR2 sequences are GTSNPN and SVGIG (reference sequence). The CDR3, as DNA: TGTGCCTGGAGTCGGAGGGCCCCCCATACCAAAGCTTTCTTT. This translates into CAWSRRAPHTKAFF.

The chain joins TRBV4-2 to TRBJ1-2; weak D call: TRBD1 (5 bases). Per the germline V gene, CDR1 is LGHNA and CDR2 is YNFKEQ. Between the trimmed V and J ends, which lost 1 base and 7 bases, there was a span of 13 bases. This CDR3 is 14 amino acids long. The CDR3 reads CASSQAPGHLGYTF. The CDR3 bases are TGTGCCAGCAGCCAAGCACCAGGGCACCTTGGCTACACCTTC.

This clonotype occurred a few times. J is TRBJ1-1 and V is TRBV5-1; D may be TRBD1 (6 bases). The V gene lost 0 bases and the J gene lost 4 bases, with 10 bases spanning the gap. Germline assignment: CDR1 SGHRS and CDR2 YFSETQ. The CDR3 is made up of 14 amino acids. CDR3: CASSLDGGTTEAFF. The CDR3 DNA sequence: TGCGCCAGCAGCTTGGACGGGGGCACCACTGAAGCTTTCTTT.

This clonotype was picked up many times. The chain uses TRBV20-1 and TRBJ2-5; D is ambiguous. This CDR3 is 12 amino acids long. Germline CDR1 reads DFQATT; CDR2 reads SNEGSKA (reference sequence). V was clipped by 4 bases and J by 3 bases, with 9 bases between them. The CDR3 reads CSATWVEETQYF. The CDR3 DNA follows: TGCAGTGCTACGTGGGTTGAAGAGACCCAGTACTTC.

The rearrangement links TRBV11-2 to TRBJ2-7, with TRBD2 identical over 7 bases. Per germline, CDR1 SGHAT and CDR2 FQNNGV. The V gene end was trimmed by 4 bases and the J gene end by 3 bases; junction bases not matched to a gene: 3. The length of the CDR3 is 13 residues. DNA of the CDR3: TGTGCCAGCAGCTATCGGGACTACTACGAGCAGTACTTC. It is translated as CASSYRDYYEQYF. Complete variable domain (other parts from reference TRBV11-2 and TRBJ2-7): EAGVAQSPRYKIIEKRQSVAFWCNPISGHATLYWYQQILGQGPKLLIQFQNNGVVDDSQLPKDRFSAERLKGVDSTLKIQPAKLEDSAVYLCASSYRDYYEQYFGPGTRLTVT.

This clonotype was observed a few times. This chain links TRBV28 with TRBJ2-1, with D possibly matching TRBD2 (5 bases). This CDR3 is built from 14 residues. V was shortened by 10 bases and J by 2 bases, with 15 bases between the two germline ends. CDR1 and CDR2 from the germline V gene are MDHEN and SYDVKM. The CDR3 here is CATRGGEPYNEQFF. The DNA of the CDR3 is TGTGCCACCAGAGGTGGGGAGCCCTACAATGAGCAGTTCTTC. The entire variable domain, with the rest obtained from reference TRBV28 and TRBJ2-1, is as follows: DVKVTQSSRYLVKRTGEKVFLECVQDMDHENMFWYRQDPGLGLRLIYFSYDVKMKEKGDIPEGYSVSREKKERFSLILESASTNQTSMYLCATRGGEPYNEQFFGPGTRLTVL.

In its sample, this clonotype was seen a few times. This CDR3 reads CASSLVGPGNTIYF. In DNA form, the CDR3 reads TGTGCCAGCAGCTTAGTAGGGCCTGGAAACACCATATATTTT. The chain has TRBV7-3 and TRBJ1-3; no clear D. This CDR3 contains 14 residues. Trimming removed 2 bases from V and 2 bases from J, with 7 bases in between. CDR1 is SGHTA, CDR2 FQGTGA, per germline.

This clonotype was found a few times. The chain combines TRBV6-6 with TRBJ1-6, with D possibly being TRBD1 (5 bases). Trimming pared 7 bases from V and 9 bases from J, leaving 16 bases between. The CDR3 has 14 amino acids. Germline CDR1 reads MNHNY; CDR2 reads SVGAGI (reference sequence). CDR3 residues: CASTMGGSSSPLHF. DNA for the CDR3: TGTGCCAGCACCATGGGGGGGTCTAGTTCACCCCTCCACTTT.

A few counts support this clonotype. The chain links TRBV27 to TRBJ2-7; D possibly corresponds to TRBD1 (5 bases). This CDR3 has 13 residues. The germline V and J ends were trimmed by 3 bases and 3 bases, with 9 bases remaining between them. Germline V gives CDR1 MNHEY, CDR2 SMNVEV (reference sequence). Here the CDR3 reads CASSFGRDYEQYF. The CDR3, as DNA: TGTGCCAGCAGTTTCGGCAGGGACTACGAGCAGTACTTC.

The sample holds a few counts of this clonotype. The chain combines TRBV6-2 or TRBV6-3 with TRBJ2-5; 8 bases line up with TRBD2. The V and J ends lost 9 bases and 3 bases, in that order; junction bases with no gene match: 9. The CDR3 has 14 amino acids. Per germline, CDR1 MNHEY and CDR2 SVGEGT. CDR3 nucleotides: TGTGCCAGTGAGACTAGCGTCTTAGAAGAGACCCAGTACTTC. This sequence encodes CASETSVLEETQYF.

The table lists this clonotype with a few counts. The rearrangement uses TRBV7-9 and TRBJ1-3; D is ambiguous. The CDR3 loop spans 19 amino acids. Per germline, CDR1 SEHNR and CDR2 FQNEAQ (reference sequence). V lost 7 bases, J lost 0 bases, and 25 bases lay in between. The CDR3 DNA reads TGTGCCAGCACCCTTCGGACTGCCACATGGGTTTTCTCTGGAAACACCATATATTTT. Amino acid sequence: CASTLRTATWVFSGNTIYF.

This chain joins TRBV5-1 and TRBJ2-1, with D possibly matching TRBD2 (5 bases). This CDR3 has 15 amino acids. Germline CDR1 and CDR2: SGHRS and YFSETQ. Trimming left V 7 bases short and J 3 bases short, with 17 bases between. CDR3 amino acids: CASPSRLKGYNEQFF. Written as DNA, the CDR3 is TGCGCCAGCCCCTCTCGACTAAAAGGCTACAATGAGCAGTTCTTC.

CDR3: CSALESYEQYF. CDR3 in DNA: TGCAGTGCTTTAGAATCCTACGAGCAGTACTTC. The rearrangement links TRBV20-1 to TRBJ2-7; D is unresolved. V lost 5 bases to trimming and J lost 1 base, with 6 bases between them. Germline V gene data show CDR1 as DFQATT and CDR2 as SNEGSKA (reference sequence). The CDR3 loop spans 11 amino acids.

This clonotype occurred once. The chain links TRBV6-5 to TRBJ2-1; D remains unclear. CDR1 and CDR2 (germline): MNHEY, SVGAGI. The CDR3 runs 14 residues. V lost 6 bases, J lost 0 bases, and 9 bases lay in between. This chain's CDR3 is CASSVDSSYNEQFF. The CDR3 DNA is TGTGCCAGCAGCGTAGATAGCTCCTACAATGAGCAGTTCTTC.

This clonotype was observed at least ten times. The V call is TRBV29-1, the J call TRBJ2-5, with TRBD1 matching over 8 bases. The V gene end was trimmed by 6 bases and the J gene end by 1 base; junction bases not matched to a gene: 7. CDR1 is SQVTM and CDR2 is ANQGSEA in the germline V gene. The CDR3 consists of 14 residues. The CDR3 protein is CSVPGGVLQETQYF. DNA of the CDR3: TGCAGCGTCCCAGGGGGCGTACTCCAAGAGACCCAGTACTTC. The full variable domain, its missing parts supplied by reference TRBV29-1 and TRBJ2-5, is SAVISQKPSRDICQRGTSLTIQCQVDSQVTMMFWYRQQPGQSLTLIATANQGSEATYESGFVIDKFPISRPNLTFSTLTVSNMSPEDSSIYLCSVPGGVLQETQYFGPGTRLLVL.

This clonotype was picked up a small number of times. The chain links TRBV7-6 to TRBJ1-4; D uncertain. The CDR3 loop spans 14 amino acids. Germline CDR1 SGHVS, CDR2 FNYEAQ. V was pared by 2 bases and J by 8 bases, with 12 bases between. Here the CDR3 DNA reads TGTGCCAGCAGCTTATTTCCTGGGGAGGAAAAACTGTTTTTT. Amino acid sequence: CASSLFPGEEKLFF.

J is TRBJ1-5 and V is TRBV10-2, with TRBD1 identical over 8 bases. Germline lookup yields CDR1 WSHSY and CDR2 SAAADI. Trimming removed 5 bases from V and 3 bases from J; junction bases left unmatched: 9. The CDR3 is 16 amino acids. CDR3: CASSYYRDRYNQPQHF. The CDR3 DNA is TGCGCCAGCAGTTATTACCGGGACAGGTACAATCAGCCCCAGCATTTT.

This clonotype was picked up a small number of times. The chain employs TRBV29-1 and TRBJ1-2; D is unclear. The V end lost 3 bases, the J end lost 2 bases, and 10 bases lay between the germline ends. CDR3 length: 13 amino acids. Germline-derived CDR1 and CDR2 are SQVTM and ANQGSEA. The CDR3 spells CSVDSPLNYGYTF. CDR3 DNA sequence: TGCAGCGTTGACAGTCCCCTCAACTATGGCTACACCTTC.

The V call is TRBV4-3, the J call TRBJ2-2, with TRBD2 matching 8 bases. The CDR3 contains 14 residues. V shed 0 bases and J 10 bases; nucleotides not matched to a gene: 4. Germline V gene data show CDR1 as LGHNA and CDR2 as YSLEER. The CDR3 DNA sequence: TGCGCCAGCAGCCAAGATACTAGCGGCTTGGAGCTGTTTTTT. Translation gives CASSQDTSGLELFF.

This chain joins TRBV19 and TRBJ2-1, with D possibly matching TRBD2 (5 bases). V lost 5 bases and J lost 5, with 16 bases in between. Germline V CDR1 and CDR2: LNHDA, SQIVND (reference sequence). The CDR3 extends over 15 amino acids. CDR3 DNA: TGTGCCAGTAGTTCCCCGAGGGTCGGGCACAATGAGCAGTTCTTC. It encodes CASSSPRVGHNEQFF.

The CDR3 bases are TGTGCCAGCAGCCCTCCGGAGAGCTCTGGAAACACCATATATTTT. This sequence encodes CASSPPESSGNTIYF. The V and J genes are TRBV7-9 and TRBJ1-3; D gene unclear. The CDR3 loop spans 15 amino acids. Trimming stripped 5 bases from V and 0 bases from J, with 11 bases between. CDR1 and CDR2 (germline): SEHNR, FQNEAQ (reference sequence).

The CDR3 bases are TGTGCCAGCGCGAGGATCAACAATCAGCCCCAGCATTTT. This codes for CASARINNQPQHF. This chain uses TRBV6-2 or TRBV6-3 with TRBJ1-5; D is ambiguous. Germline V gene data show CDR1 as MNHEY and CDR2 as SVGEGT. The V gene lost 8 bases and the J gene lost 3 bases, with 11 bases spanning the gap. The CDR3 covers 13 residues.

The gene calls are TRBV25-1 and TRBJ1-1; 7 bases align to TRBD1. Germline V gives CDR1 MGHDK, CDR2 SYGVNS. The trim removed 2 bases at V and 5 bases at J, leaving 11 bases unmatched. CDR3 length: 16 amino acids. CDR3 sequence: CASSEGTAFVLTEAFF. CDR3 bases: TGTGCCAGCAGTGAAGGGACAGCCTTCGTGCTGACTGAAGCTTTCTTT.

There are a few counts of this clonotype. V usage is TRBV12-3 or TRBV12-4 and J usage is TRBJ2-3; 9 nucleotides agree with TRBD1. Trimming cost V 6 bases and J 4 bases; bases outside gene matches: 8. The CDR3 is 15 residues long. CDR3 in amino acids: CASSPTGGSADTQYF. The DNA for the CDR3 is TGTGCCAGCAGCCCAACAGGGGGCTCGGCAGATACGCAGTATTTT.

This clonotype was counted only a few times. This rearrangement joins TRBV20-1 to TRBJ1-2; D remains unclear. V was cut by 3 bases and J by 8 bases, with 13 bases left in between. CDR1 and CDR2 from the germline V gene are DFQATT and SNEGSKA (reference sequence). The CDR3 is 12 residues long. CDR3 residues: CSARSGNGGYTF. The CDR3 DNA sequence: TGCAGTGCTAGGAGCGGGAATGGAGGCTACACCTTC.

This sequence joins TRBV7-9 and TRBJ1-1; D unclear. Trimming pared 4 bases from V and 8 bases from J, leaving 14 bases between. The CDR3 sequence is 13 residues long. CDR1 SEHNR and CDR2 FQNEAQ come from the germline V gene (reference sequence). Here the CDR3 DNA reads TGTGCCAGCAGCTCAACCCTTACGGGGGAAGCTTTCTTT. Amino acid sequence: CASSSTLTGEAFF.

The V and J genes are TRBV7-9 and TRBJ2-5; TRBD1 is a possible D gene (6 bases). The V end was cut by 2 bases, the J end by 2 bases, with 12 bases between. The CDR3 loop spans 15 amino acids. Germline-derived CDR1 and CDR2 are SEHNR and FQNEAQ (reference sequence). CDR3: CASSLSGDGQETQYF. The CDR3 DNA is TGTGCCAGCAGCTTATCAGGGGACGGGCAAGAGACCCAGTACTTC.